The following is a T cell receptor beta chain sequence with its context. Its specific antigen is unknown. There are no base qualities to consult, and no much larger clone falls within one base. Participants in the prospective study were enrolled through a virtual design, were aged about 18 to 100 years, and lived in roughly 24 United States geographic areas. To assign participants to cohorts, the prospective study relied on clinical history that participants themselves reported in a screening survey and a study questionnaire. Exposed participants had been in contact, within 2 weeks of entering the study, with a person who had a PCR-confirmed or clinician-diagnosed case of COVID-19. Mobile phlebotomists in the prospective study collected whole blood, serum and a nasopharyngeal or oropharyngeal swab from every participant. Over a roughly two-month period, participants in the prospective study had the option of providing additional blood draws and questionnaires. Blood samples from the prospective study were shipped frozen or at room temperature prior to DNA extraction.

The sample is drawn from a study of blood T cell repertoires in COVID-19 (dated by TCRdb to about 2020). In the study overall: The collaborator samples originated in the United States, Italy and Spain and spanned the acute and convalescent phases of COVID-19. The prospective study material was composed of cDNA or gDNA derived from T cells, B-cell-depleted T cells, or PBMCs. The dataset comprised deeply sampled blood TCRbeta repertoires from subjects exposed to, actively infected with, or recovered from COVID-19. The repertoires were released in a freely available public database intended as a resource for research on the immune response to SARS-CoV-2. The samples were drawn from two sources: the first 160 participants of the ongoing ImmuneRACE study, and 1,254 subjects contributed by 6 global collaborators. The sample metadata nearly always contained a de-identified subject ID, COVID-19 status, age in years and sex. Where HLA class I and class II types were available, the types were taken from metadata supplied by the sample provider, not from assay-based typing.

The paper as a whole reports these results and caveats: Clinical and demographic metadata were provided uncurated, with the amount varying by source and participant.

The immunoSEQ Assay, a bias-controlled multiplex PCR, was used to amplify TCRbeta CDR3 regions from genomic DNA. Regarding the original processing steps: Within the assay, amplification of reference gene primers was used to estimate how many nucleated cells each sample contained. Sequence reads were collapsed and filtered to measure the absolute abundance of every unique TCRbeta CDR3 rearrangement. For each sample, productive Simpson clonality was calculated by taking the square root of Simpson's diversity index across productive rearrangements. Not all clones reach the TCRdb copy of this immuneACCESS table, which keeps in-frame sequences only. Checked studies attribute under half of the gap to unresolved V genes and leave the rest unexplained. V and J calls and clone size are copied from that table; D and trimming were computed from the DNA. Within this sample are about 310,000 clones, with around 84% of them counted one time only. The top ten clonotypes cover about 1.9% of the sample.

CDR1 and CDR2 were assigned from the germline V gene as SGHRS and YFSETQ. For this chain, trimming is 0 bases at the V end and 6 bases at the J end, and the number of junction bases without a gene match is 6. Inclusive of the bounding cysteine and phenylalanine, the CDR3 is 14 residues long. Solely the CDR3 DNA is kept, with 42 bases framed from the first base. Recombination joined TRBV5-1 with TRBJ2-7; 7 of the junction bases match TRBD1. The clonotype comes from a woman aged 25 to 39 who had been exposed to COVID-19. Sequenced input: PBMCs or T cells enriched from blood (not recorded which). The sequenced DNA: TGCGCCAGCAGCTTGGGACAGGGAAATACCGAGCAGTACTTC. This yields the protein CASSLGQGNTEQYF.